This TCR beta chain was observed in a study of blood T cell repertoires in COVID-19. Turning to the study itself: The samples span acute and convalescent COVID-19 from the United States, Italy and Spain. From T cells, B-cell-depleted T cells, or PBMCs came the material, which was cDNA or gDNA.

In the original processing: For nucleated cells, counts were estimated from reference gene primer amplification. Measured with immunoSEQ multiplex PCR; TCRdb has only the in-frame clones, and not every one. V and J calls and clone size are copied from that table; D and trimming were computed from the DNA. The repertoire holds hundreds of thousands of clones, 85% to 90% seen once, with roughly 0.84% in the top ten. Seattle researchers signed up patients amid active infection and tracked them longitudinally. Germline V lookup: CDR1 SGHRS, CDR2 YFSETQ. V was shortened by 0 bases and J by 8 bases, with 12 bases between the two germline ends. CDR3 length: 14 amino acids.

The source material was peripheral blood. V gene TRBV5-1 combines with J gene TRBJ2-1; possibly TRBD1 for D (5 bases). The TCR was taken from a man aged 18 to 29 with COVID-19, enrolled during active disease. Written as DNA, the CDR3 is TGCGCCAGCAGCTTGGGACCAGGGTCGGATGAGCAGTTCTTC. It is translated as CASSLGPGSDEQFF.